The present T cell receptor (beta chain) was sequenced within a study of cytomegalovirus exposure and HLA in healthy donors. Study in general: For the approximately 420 genotyped donors, approximately 83% fell within the Caucasian-associated ancestry cluster.

CDR3 length: 13 residues. Trimming pared 6 bases from V and 7 bases from J, leaving 15 bases between. Looked up from germline, CDR1 is MNHEY and CDR2 is SVGAGI. The PCR used 60 Vbeta and 13 Jbeta primers. Authors' processing steps: Later work found 80 million or so unique TCR beta chains, with approximately 12 million shared. The protocol was immunoSEQ multiplex PCR, while the TCRdb copy is restricted to in-frame clones and leaves out a portion. The D gene and trimming were derived from the DNA, and the V and J assignments and clone size from that table. The repertoire holds 90,000 or so clones, with over 55% as singletons.

The specimen was PBMCs. The clonotype was recovered from a woman aged 18-29 years in good health and CMV-seropositive. V and J are TRBV6-5 and TRBJ2-5; D might be TRBD1 (5 bases). This CDR3 reads CASSVPGQGTQYF. The CDR3 DNA follows: TGTGCCAGCAGCGTGCCCGGCCAGGGGACCCAGTACTTC.